Below are 18 T cell receptor beta chains sequenced from a single sample in a study of T cells after yellow fever vaccination. TCRdb re-called the 5' RACE reads with MiXCR, one entry per CDR3 protein. The sample lists a few hundred thousand distinct CDR3 sequences, almost 4% occurring once. This material consisted of PBMCs, taken 5 days after the yellow fever booster vaccination. All receptors come from a man aged 18 to 29 who received the YFV17D yellow fever vaccine.

The CDR3 region is CASSHPGQITGELFF. CDR3 DNA sequence: TGCGCCAGCAGCCACCCGGGACAAATAACCGGGGAGCTGTTTTTT. This chain links TRBV4-1 with TRBJ2-2; D perhaps matches TRBD1 (6 bases). The CDR3 is made up of 15 amino acids. Trimming took off 3 bases at V and 5 bases at J, with 13 bases between the two ends. Looked up from germline, CDR1 is MGHRA and CDR2 is YSYEKL.

This clonotype was observed a few times. The chain joins TRBV6-6 to TRBJ1-5; D unclear. The CDR3 length is 13 residues. The germline V gene has CDR1 MNHNY and CDR2 SVGAGI (reference sequence). V lost 7 bases to trimming and J lost 2 bases, with 9 bases between them. CDR3 residues: CASTMDGNQPQHF. In DNA, the CDR3 is TGTGCCAGCACTATGGATGGCAATCAGCCCCAGCATTTT.

This clonotype was counted many times. CDR3 DNA sequence: TGTGCCAGCCTAGCGGGGGGCGCTGAGTCTGAGACCCAGTACTTC. Residues: CASLAGGAESETQYF. The V and J genes are TRBV28 and TRBJ2-5, with 11 bases fitting TRBD2. The CDR3 is 15 residues long. Per the germline V gene, CDR1 is MDHEN and CDR2 is SYDVKM. Trimming took 8 bases from V and 5 from J; bases not matched to a gene: 10.

This clonotype was detected only a few times. The CDR3 reads CASSVGRGLETQYF. The DNA for the CDR3 is TGTGCCAGCAGTGTGGGGCGGGGTTTAGAGACCCAGTACTTC. This chain links TRBV7-6 with TRBJ2-5, with a weak D call TRBD2 (6 bases). This CDR3 region has 14 residues. Germline loops: CDR1 SGHVS, CDR2 FNYEAQ. The germline V and J ends were trimmed by 6 bases and 4 bases, with 15 bases remaining between them.

The CDR3 sequence: CASSIWGRQSANTGELFF. The CDR3 DNA reads TGTGCCAGTAGTATATGGGGGCGCCAGAGCGCGAACACCGGGGAGCTGTTTTTT. This chain links TRBV19 with TRBJ2-2; D perhaps matches TRBD1 (6 bases). CDR1 LNHDA and CDR2 SQIVND come from the germline V gene (reference sequence). The length of the CDR3 is 18 residues. V was shortened by 2 bases and J by 0 bases, with 16 bases between the two germline ends.

The chain employs TRBV4-3 and TRBJ1-2; D is ambiguous. V dropped 2 bases and J dropped 3 bases, with 10 bases sitting between them. This CDR3 comprises 14 residues. CDR1 and CDR2 (germline): LGHNA, YSLEER. CDR3 DNA: TGCGCCAGCAGCCAAATTGGAGGGCACTATGGCTACACCTTC. This codes for CASSQIGGHYGYTF.

The table lists this clonotype with a few counts. The chain couples TRBV19 to TRBJ1-6, with unresolved D. Per the germline V gene, CDR1 is LNHDA and CDR2 is SQIVND (reference sequence). This CDR3 spans 14 amino acids. V was pared by 6 bases and J by 0 bases, with 6 bases between. The CDR3 DNA reads TGTGCCAGTAGGAAGGACTCCTATAATTCACCCCTCCACTTT. It specifies CASRKDSYNSPLHF.

This clonotype was picked up a small number of times. V and J are TRBV2 and TRBJ1-5; D gene unclear. V was pared by 7 bases and J by 4 bases, with 11 bases between. Germline V gives CDR1 SNHLY, CDR2 FYNNEI. The CDR3 totals 13 residues. The CDR3 loop is CASTGSPNQPQHF. The DNA for the CDR3 is TGTGCCAGCACGGGGAGTCCAAATCAGCCCCAGCATTTT.

This clonotype showed up many times. The V gene is TRBV6-5, the J gene TRBJ2-6, with D unresolved. Trimming cost V 2 bases and J 1 base, with 6 bases left between them. In germline, CDR1 is MNHEY, CDR2 SVGAGI. The CDR3 consists of 15 residues. The CDR3 bases are TGTGCCAGCAGTTACGGTGGTTCTGGGGCCAACGTCCTGACTTTC. As protein: CASSYGGSGANVLTF.

This chain connects TRBV20-1 to TRBJ2-3; D unresolved. Germline V gene sequence: CDR1 DFQATT, CDR2 SNEGSKA (reference sequence). The CDR3 covers 12 residues. The V end was cut by 4 bases, the J end by 2 bases, with 7 bases between. The CDR3 region has the DNA TGCAGTGCTACGACCATCACAGATACGCAGTATTTT. Protein sequence: CSATTITDTQYF.

This clonotype occurred many times. The chain couples TRBV2 to TRBJ2-1; 8 bases match TRBD1. J was trimmed by 10 bases and V by 6 bases; bases with no gene match: 2. Germline-derived CDR1 and CDR2 are SNHLY and FYNNEI. This CDR3 contains 11 residues. The DNA for the CDR3 is TGTGCCAGCAGACAGGGGGGAGAGCAGTTCTTC. Amino acid sequence: CASRQGGEQFF.

The chain combines TRBV27 with TRBJ2-1; TRBD2 aligns across 9 bases. Trimming took 5 bases from V and 12 from J; bases not matched to a gene: 14. Germline V CDR1 and CDR2: MNHEY, SMNVEV (reference sequence). The CDR3 covers 15 residues. CDR3 sequence: CASSPSPGLAPGQFF. The CDR3 bases are TGTGCCAGCAGTCCTTCTCCGGGACTAGCTCCTGGGCAGTTCTTC.

This clonotype was counted ten times or more. V and J are TRBV20-1 and TRBJ2-1; D call uncertain. The germline gives CDR1 DFQATT, CDR2 SNEGSKA (reference sequence). This CDR3 region has 14 residues. Trimming pared 6 bases from V and 10 bases from J, leaving 22 bases between. The CDR3 region has the DNA TGCAGTGCCGCCTCGGTGGAGTGGGCCTTCGAGCAGTTCTTC. This sequence encodes CSAASVEWAFEQFF.

This clonotype was seen only a few times. J is TRBJ2-1 and V is TRBV7-9; D tentatively fits TRBD1 or TRBD2 (9 bases each). Deletions cut 5 bases from V and 8 bases from J, with 25 bases between. Looked up from germline, CDR1 is SEHNR and CDR2 is FQNEAQ (reference sequence). CDR3 size: 17 residues. CDR3 DNA sequence: TGTGCCAGCAGCCCGCCCCCGGGGACAGGGACTAGCTATGAGCAGTTCTTC. Amino acids: CASSPPPGTGTSYEQFF.

This chain connects TRBV2 to TRBJ1-1, with a weak D call TRBD1 (5 bases). V lost 7 bases and J 7 bases, leaving 13 bases between the germline ends. CDR3 length: 12 amino acids. Germline CDR1 reads SNHLY; CDR2 reads FYNNEI. Here the CDR3 reads CASIPGGGEAFF. CDR3 DNA: TGTGCCAGCATTCCGGGCGGGGGTGAAGCTTTCTTT.

This clonotype appeared a few times. V is TRBV29-1 and J is TRBJ2-2; no reliable D call. CDR1 and CDR2 from the germline V gene are SQVTM and ANQGSEA. V was clipped by 3 bases and J by 3 bases, with 8 bases between them. The CDR3 contains 13 residues. CDR3 coding DNA: TGCAGCGTTGATTTAACCTACACCGGGGAGCTGTTTTTT. Translated: CSVDLTYTGELFF.

This rearrangement joins TRBV9 to TRBJ2-1, with D uncertain. V lost 4 bases and J lost 4, with 15 bases in between. Per germline, CDR1 SGDLS and CDR2 YYNGEE. There are 15 residues in the CDR3. The CDR3 nucleotides read TGTGCCAGCAGCCCACGACCAGGTGGGTACAATGAGCAGTTCTTC. Protein product: CASSPRPGGYNEQFF.

This clonotype was counted only a few times. The chain employs TRBV6-2 or TRBV6-3 and TRBJ2-3; maybe TRBD2 (6 bases). CDR3 length equals 15 residues. The V end lost 8 bases, the J end lost 6 bases, and 21 bases lay between the germline ends. The germline gives CDR1 MNHEY, CDR2 SVGEGT. CDR3: CASGGRTVRGDTQYF. For the CDR3, the DNA is TGTGCCAGCGGAGGACGGACCGTTCGGGGGGATACGCAGTATTTT.